This TCR beta chain was recorded in a study of cytomegalovirus exposure and HLA in healthy donors. The PCR contained 60 Vbeta and 13 Jbeta primers. Only in-frame clones appear in the TCRdb table, and some are missing; sequencing was by immunoSEQ multiplex PCR. The repertoire has 100,000 to 150,000 clones, 75% to 85% of them found once; the top ten carry 8.1%. Whole-study results and caveats: When analyzed later, the rates of TCR association showed variation by HLA locus, with DRB1 the most and HLA-C the fewest. The productive fraction for most TCR beta V segments was about 87% or about 30% in an earlier analysis. Likely technical artifact: a cluster of highly shared sequence variants.

This CDR3 has 13 amino acids. The V end was cut by 4 bases, the J end by 5 bases, with 9 bases between. Per the germline V gene, CDR1 is SGHRS and CDR2 is YFSETQ. A remark on this clone: Its antigen is as yet unknown.

The receptor's source is a woman in her forties or fifties in good health and CMV-seropositive. Sample: PBMCs. The V and J genes are TRBV5-1 and TRBJ2-2; D might be TRBD2 (5 bases). The CDR3 region is CASSPRGTGELFF. The CDR3 DNA follows: TGCGCCAGCAGCCCTCGGGGTACCGGGGAGCTGTTTTTT.